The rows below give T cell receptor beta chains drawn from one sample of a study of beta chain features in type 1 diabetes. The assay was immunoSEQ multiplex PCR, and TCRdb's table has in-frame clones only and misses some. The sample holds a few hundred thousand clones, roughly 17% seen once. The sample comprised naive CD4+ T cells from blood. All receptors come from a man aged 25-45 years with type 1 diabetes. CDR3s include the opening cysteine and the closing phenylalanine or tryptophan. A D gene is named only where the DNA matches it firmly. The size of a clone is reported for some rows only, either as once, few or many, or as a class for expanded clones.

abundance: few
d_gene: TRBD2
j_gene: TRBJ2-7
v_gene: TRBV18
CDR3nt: TGTGCCAGCTCAGGCACTAGCGGGACTTCCTACGAGCAGTACTTC
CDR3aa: CASSGTSGTSYEQYF

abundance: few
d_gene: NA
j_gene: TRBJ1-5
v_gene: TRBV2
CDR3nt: TGTGCCAGCAGTGTCAGGGGTAGCAATCAGCCCCAGCATTTT
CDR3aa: CASSVRGSNQPQHF

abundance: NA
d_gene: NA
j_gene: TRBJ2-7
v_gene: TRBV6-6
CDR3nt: TGTGCCAGCAGGAACTACGAGCAGTACTTC
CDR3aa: CASRNYEQYF

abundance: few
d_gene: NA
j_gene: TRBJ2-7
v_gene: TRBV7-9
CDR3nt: TGTGCCAGCAGCTTCGACACTGCGGGGGAGCAGTACTTC
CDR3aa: CASSFDTAGEQYF

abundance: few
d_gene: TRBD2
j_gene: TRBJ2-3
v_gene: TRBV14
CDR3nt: TGTGCCAGCAGCCAAGGAAGGCTAGCGGCTAGCACAGATACGCAGTATTTT
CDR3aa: CASSQGRLAASTDTQYF

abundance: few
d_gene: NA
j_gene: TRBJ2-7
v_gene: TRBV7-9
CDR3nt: TGTGCCAGCAGCTCGAGTACGAACGAGCAGTACTTC
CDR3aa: CASSSSTNEQYF

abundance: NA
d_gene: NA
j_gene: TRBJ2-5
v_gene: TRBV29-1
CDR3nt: TGCAGCGTTGGGTTTCGGCAGTACCAAGAGACCCAGTACTTC
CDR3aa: CSVGFRQYQETQYF

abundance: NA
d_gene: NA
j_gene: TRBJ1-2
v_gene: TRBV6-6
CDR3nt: TGTGCCAGCAGCCGCCCCGATGTAGTGGGAGGCTACACCTTC
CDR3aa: CASSRPDVVGGYTF

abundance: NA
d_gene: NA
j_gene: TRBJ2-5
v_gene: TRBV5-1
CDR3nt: TGCGCCAGCAGCTTTGGAGTCCAAGAGACCCAGTACTTC
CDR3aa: CASSFGVQETQYF

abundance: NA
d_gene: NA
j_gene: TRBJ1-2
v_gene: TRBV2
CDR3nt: TGTGCCAGCAGTCGACGAGATGGCTACACCTTC
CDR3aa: CASSRRDGYTF

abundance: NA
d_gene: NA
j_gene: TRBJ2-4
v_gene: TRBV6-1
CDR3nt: TGTGCCAGCATTGCCCCGGGAGAGAGAAACATTCAGTACTTC
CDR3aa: CASIAPGERNIQYF

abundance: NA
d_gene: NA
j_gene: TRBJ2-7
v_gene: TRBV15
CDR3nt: TGTGCCACCAGCAGAGATGCGACAGGTGGCTACGAGCAGTACTTC
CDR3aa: CATSRDATGGYEQYF

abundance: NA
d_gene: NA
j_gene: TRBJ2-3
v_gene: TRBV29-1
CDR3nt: TGCAGCGTTGAGGAGGGGGCAACAGATACGCAGTATTTT
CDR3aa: CSVEEGATDTQYF

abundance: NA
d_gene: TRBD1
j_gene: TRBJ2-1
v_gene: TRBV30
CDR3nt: TGTGCCTCGTCCCGGGACAGGGTAGATGAGCAGTTCTTC
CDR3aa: CASSRDRVDEQFF